This is a list of T cell receptor beta chains from one sample in a study of blood T cell repertoires in COVID-19. Assay used: immunoSEQ multiplex PCR; TCRdb lists only in-frame clones, some missing. The data hold some 190,000 clones, with less than 90% observed a single time. Sequencing used peripheral blood. The receptors were gathered from a human donor in a cohort sampled during active COVID-19. Both conserved end residues are part of each CDR3. Fields, in order: J gene, V gene, CDR3 protein.

>TRBJ2-4|TRBV2
CASSANPGTEKNIQYF
>TRBJ2-3|TRBV11-2
CASSSGKGLRTDTQYF
>TRBJ2-5|TRBV6-1
CASSEPATGFETQYF
>TRBJ2-6|TRBV9
CASSVATGTGANVLTF
>TRBJ2-5|TRBV5-4
CASHGGAQETQYF
>TRBJ1-1|TRBV10-3
CAIAPGTNTEAFF
>TRBJ2-5|TRBV29-1
CSVDPGTGRGSETQYF
>TRBJ2-5|TRBV5-1
CASSLTPGGRETQYF
>TRBJ2-6|TRBV5-1
CASLESGANVLTF
>TRBJ1-1|TRBV7-9
CASSPRTGPNTEAFF
>TRBJ2-5|TRBV5-6
CASSLERRETQYF
>TRBJ2-2|TRBV10-3
CAISESNRGTGELFF
>TRBJ2-1|TRBV19
CASSILAGINEQFF
>TRBJ1-1|TRBV5-1
CASSPEVTGGTEAFF
>TRBJ2-3|TRBV3-1/TRBV3-2
CASSRTSGVTDTQYF
>TRBJ2-5|TRBV10-2
CASSGGLAGGQGTQYF
>TRBJ1-5|TRBV27
CASSFEGARGQPQHF
>TRBJ2-3|TRBV7-2
CASSNPMSSTQYF
>TRBJ2-2|TRBV5-1
CASSLETGGKGELFF
>TRBJ2-7|TRBV6-5
CASSTQGSYEQYF
>TRBJ2-5|TRBV5-4
CASSSRLAGPQETQYF
>TRBJ1-2|TRBV7-8
CASSLDRDNGYTF
>TRBJ2-3|TRBV11-2
CASSLFGQSTDTQYF
>TRBJ2-3|TRBV6-1
CASSEAGASTDTQYF
>TRBJ1-2|TRBV28
CASSSPHSGYTF
>TRBJ2-2|TRBV5-5
CASSFLPTGSTGELFF
>TRBJ2-7|TRBV29-1
CSVGTAYEQYF